The 16 T cell receptor beta chains presented below share a single source sample, sequenced in a study of cytomegalovirus exposure and HLA in healthy donors. In the PCR, 60 Vbeta and 13 Jbeta primers were used. Assay: immunoSEQ multiplex PCR; the TCRdb copy retains only in-frame clones and omits some. The sample records around 140,000 clones, about 61% being singletons. Sequenced material: PBMCs. The receptors stem from a woman in her 40s in good health and CMV-seronegative.

J is TRBJ2-7 and V is TRBV5-6; 7 bases are a match to TRBD1. CDR1 and CDR2 (germline): SGHDT, YYEEEE. Unmatched junction bases numbered 2, after V lost 0 bases and J lost 2 bases. The CDR3 runs 14 residues. The chain's CDR3 is CASSLGDSTYEQYF. The CDR3 DNA sequence: TGTGCCAGCAGCTTGGGGGACAGTACCTACGAGCAGTACTTC.

Comment on this clone: Relative to the germline gene, one junction end is altered; a read error may explain this. The gene calls are TRBV7-9 and TRBJ1-2; 7 bases agree with TRBD1. Per the germline V gene, CDR1 is SEHNR and CDR2 is FQNEAQ (reference sequence). The CDR3 totals 12 residues. CDR3 region: CSSRSGTAGYTF. For the CDR3, the DNA is TGTTCCAGCAGGTCCGGGACAGCCGGCTACACCTTC. Full variable domain (outside the CDR3, taken from reference TRBV7-9 and TRBJ1-2): DTGVSQNPRHKITKRGQNVTFRCDPISEHNRLYWYRQTLGQGPEFLTYFQNEAQLEKSRLLSDRFSAERPKGSFSTLEIQRTEQGDSAMYLCSSRSGTAGYTFGSGTRLTVV.

The rearrangement joins TRBV15 to TRBJ2-7, with 7 bases matching TRBD1. Germline V gives CDR1 LNHNV, CDR2 YYDKDF (reference sequence). This CDR3 is 13 amino acids long. Trimming cost V 5 bases and J 4 bases; bases outside gene matches: 5. CDR3 amino acids: CATSDREGYEQYF. The CDR3 region has the DNA TGTGCCACCAGCGACAGGGAAGGATACGAGCAGTACTTC.

This clone was picked up one time. As DNA, the CDR3 is TGTGCCAGCCGGGTTGGGGAGCTGTTTTTT. This codes for CASRVGELFF. The chain links TRBV2 to TRBJ2-2; D is uncertain. V shed 8 bases and J shed 8 bases, with 6 bases lying between them. The CDR3 has 10 amino acids. CDR1 and CDR2 from the germline V gene are SNHLY and FYNNEI.

The chain uses TRBV7-2 and TRBJ1-2; D perhaps matches TRBD1 (5 bases). Germline V gives CDR1 SGHTA, CDR2 FQGNSA. With 2 bases removed from V and 4 bases from J, the gap between germline ends came to 14 bases. This CDR3 is built from 15 residues. In DNA form, the CDR3 reads TGTGCCAGCAGCTTAAGTATGACAGACGTCTATGGCTACACCTTC. It is translated as CASSLSMTDVYGYTF.

This clone appeared a single time. The gene calls are TRBV9 and TRBJ1-2, with D uncertain. V was cut by 0 bases and J by 4 bases, with 13 bases left in between. The V gene's germline CDR1 is SGDLS and CDR2 YYNGEE. This CDR3 spans 15 amino acids. Written as DNA, the CDR3 is TGTGCCAGCAGCGTAGGGCAGGCCGTCGTCTATGGCTACACCTTC. Translation gives CASSVGQAVVYGYTF.

J is TRBJ1-3 and V is TRBV6-1; D is unclear. CDR1 is MNHNS, CDR2 SASEGT, per germline. Trimming removed 7 bases at V and 2 bases at J, with 15 bases between. CDR3 size: 15 residues. Here the CDR3 reads CASTLPSVAGNTIYF. The DNA for the CDR3 is TGTGCCAGCACCCTCCCTAGCGTAGCTGGAAACACCATATATTTT.

V and J are TRBV6-1 and TRBJ2-7; the D is unclear. Germline assignment: CDR1 MNHNS and CDR2 SASEGT. The CDR3 sequence is 15 residues long. V lost 3 bases and J 0 bases, leaving 12 bases between the germline ends. In DNA, the CDR3 is TGTGCCAGCAGTGAGATGCTTCTAAGCTCCTACGAGCAGTACTTC. It yields the protein CASSEMLLSSYEQYF.

V is TRBV5-6 and J is TRBJ2-3; 12 bases agree with TRBD1. The V and J ends lost 0 bases and 0 bases, in that order; junction bases with no gene match: 5. The CDR3 runs 18 residues. From germline, CDR1 is SGHDT and CDR2 YYEEEE. The CDR3 here is CASSLVGDRGPSTDTQYF. In DNA form, the CDR3 reads TGTGCCAGCAGCTTGGTAGGGGACAGGGGGCCTAGCACAGATACGCAGTATTTT.

The J gene is TRBJ2-2, the V gene TRBV4-2; the D gene is possibly TRBD1 (6 bases). CDR3 length equals 16 residues. The germline V gene encodes CDR1 LGHNA and CDR2 YNFKEQ. V lost 2 bases to trimming and J lost 2 bases, with 12 bases between them. Here the CDR3 DNA reads TGTGCCAGCAGCCAACGGACAGCTACTAACACCGGGGAGCTGTTTTTT. Amino acids: CASSQRTATNTGELFF.

This clone was picked up a small number of times. The gene calls are TRBV18 and TRBJ1-4; possible D gene TRBD1, 5 bases. Between the trimmed V and J ends, which lost 3 bases and 0 bases, there was a span of 14 bases. CDR3 length: 17 amino acids. Germline values: CDR1 KGHSH, CDR2 LQKENI. The CDR3 sequence: CASSPNKGIATNEKLFF. The DNA of the CDR3 is TGTGCCAGCTCACCCAACAAGGGGATTGCAACTAATGAAAAACTGTTTTTT.

The CDR3 loop is CASSFAGAGNTIYF. The CDR3 nucleotides are TGTGCCAGCAGCTTCGCCGGTGCTGGAAACACCATATATTTT. V usage is TRBV5-6 and J usage is TRBJ1-3; no clear D. The CDR3 is 14 amino acids. V was cut by 2 bases and J by 2 bases, with 8 bases left in between. Germline CDR1 SGHDT, CDR2 YYEEEE.

This chain uses TRBV29-1 with TRBJ2-1; D ambiguous. This CDR3 region has 14 residues. The germline V gene encodes CDR1 SQVTM and CDR2 ANQGSEA. V was clipped by 7 bases and J by 0 bases, with 13 bases between them. The chain's CDR3 is CSALGSLSYNEQFF. The CDR3 DNA reads as TGCAGCGCCCTTGGCAGTCTCTCCTACAATGAGCAGTTCTTC.

V usage is TRBV6-6 and J usage is TRBJ2-1; 7 bases line up with TRBD1. This CDR3 has 15 residues. Trimming cost V 5 bases and J 5 bases; bases outside gene matches: 9. Germline loops: CDR1 MNHNY, CDR2 SVGAGI (reference sequence). In DNA form, the CDR3 reads TGTGCCAGCAGTACCACAGGGGTAAGCCACAATGAGCAGTTCTTC. It translates to CASSTTGVSHNEQFF.

This sequence joins TRBV4-2 and TRBJ1-3, with D uncertain. V lost 4 bases, J lost 1 base, and 17 bases lay in between. CDR1 is LGHNA, CDR2 YNFKEQ, per germline. The CDR3 has 17 amino acids. The CDR3 DNA is TGTGCCAGCAGCCGCCAAAGCGCCATCACGTCTGGAAACACCATATATTTT. Its translation: CASSRQSAITSGNTIYF.

The chain is built from TRBV4-3 and TRBJ1-1; D uncertain. The CDR3 is 16 amino acids. Germline CDR1 and CDR2: LGHNA and YSLEER. V was cut by 1 base and J by 0 bases, with 12 bases left in between. CDR3 sequence (DNA): TGCGCCAGCAGCCAAGCGGGGAGAACCTTGAACACTGAAGCTTTCTTT. Its protein is CASSQAGRTLNTEAFF.